This passage covers 5 T cell receptor beta chains from one sample sequenced in a study of blood T cell repertoires in COVID-19. Generated by immunoSEQ multiplex PCR, the TCRdb table keeps only in-frame clones and is missing some. The sample yields about 310,000 clones, approximately 89% seen once. The sequenced sample was PBMCs or T cells enriched from blood (not recorded which). Receptors were obtained from a woman in her 30s who had recovered from COVID-19.

V and J are TRBV27 and TRBJ1-2; 8 bases are a match to TRBD1. J gave up 7 bases and V 3 bases, and 10 bases lay outside the gene matches. Germline V gene data show CDR1 as MNHEY and CDR2 as SMNVEV (reference sequence). CDR3 size: 15 residues. The CDR3 loop reads CASSFRTGLYGGYTF. CDR3 nucleotides: TGTGCCAGCAGTTTTCGGACAGGGTTGTACGGTGGCTACACCTTC.

The rearrangement joins TRBV7-2 to TRBJ2-5; TRBD2 matches at 7 bases. In germline, CDR1 is SGHTA, CDR2 FQGNSA. This CDR3 region has 14 residues. The ends lost 4 bases at V and 2 bases at J; junction bases unmatched: 4. The DNA of the CDR3 is TGTGCCAGCAGCTCGAGCGGGAATCAAGAGACCCAGTACTTC. As protein: CASSSSGNQETQYF.

The V gene is TRBV4-2, the J gene TRBJ2-1; 7 bases are shared with TRBD1. The junction had 7 bases not matched to a gene; V was cut back by 1 base and J by 10 bases. Germline CDR1 is LGHNA and CDR2 is YNFKEQ. The CDR3 is 14 amino acids. CDR3 coding DNA: TGTGCCAGCAGCCAAGGAGGGGACAGCCTGGAGCAGTTCTTC. Encoded protein: CASSQGGDSLEQFF.

The chain employs TRBV27 and TRBJ2-7; 7 nucleotides align to TRBD1. The germline V gene encodes CDR1 MNHEY and CDR2 SMNVEV (reference sequence). The CDR3 contains 14 residues. V gave up 4 bases and J gave up 1 base; unmatched junction bases: 4. The CDR3 region has the DNA TGTGCCAGCAGTTCCGGGACAGCTTCCTACGAGCAGTACTTC. Translated, it gives CASSSGTASYEQYF.

This clone was detected only once. The chain carries TRBV5-1 and TRBJ2-5; D is possibly TRBD1 (5 bases). The CDR3 contains 15 residues. CDR1 and CDR2 (germline): SGHRS, YFSETQ. Trimming cost V 0 bases and J 5 bases, with 14 bases left between them. CDR3 region: CASSLVGRDRETQYF. The CDR3 bases are TGCGCCAGCAGCTTGGTTGGCAGGGATAGGGAGACCCAGTACTTC.